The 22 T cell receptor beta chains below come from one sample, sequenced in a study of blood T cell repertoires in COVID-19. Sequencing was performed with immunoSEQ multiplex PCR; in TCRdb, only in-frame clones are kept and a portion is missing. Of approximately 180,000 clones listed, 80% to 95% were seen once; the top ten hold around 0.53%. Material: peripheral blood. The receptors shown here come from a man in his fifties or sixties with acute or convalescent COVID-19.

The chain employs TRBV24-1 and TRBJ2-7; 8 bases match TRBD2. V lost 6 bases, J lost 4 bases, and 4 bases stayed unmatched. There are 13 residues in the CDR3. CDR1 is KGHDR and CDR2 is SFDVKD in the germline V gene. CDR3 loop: CATSTAGGYEQYF. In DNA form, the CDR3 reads TGTGCCACCAGTACGGCGGGGGGTTACGAGCAGTACTTC.

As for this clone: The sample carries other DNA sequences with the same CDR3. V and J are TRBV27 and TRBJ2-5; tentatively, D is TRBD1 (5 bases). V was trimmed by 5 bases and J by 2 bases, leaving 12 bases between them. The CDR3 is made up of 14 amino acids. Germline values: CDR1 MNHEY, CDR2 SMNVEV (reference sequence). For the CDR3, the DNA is TGTGCCAGCAGTCCAGGACATTTACAAGAGACCCAGTACTTC. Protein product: CASSPGHLQETQYF.

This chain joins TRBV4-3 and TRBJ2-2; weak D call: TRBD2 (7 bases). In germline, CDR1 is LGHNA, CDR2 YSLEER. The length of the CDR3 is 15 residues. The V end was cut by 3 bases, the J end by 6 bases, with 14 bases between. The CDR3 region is CASSQSKGGSGELFF. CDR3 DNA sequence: TGCGCCAGCAGCCAGTCCAAGGGGGGGTCCGGGGAGCTGTTTTTT.

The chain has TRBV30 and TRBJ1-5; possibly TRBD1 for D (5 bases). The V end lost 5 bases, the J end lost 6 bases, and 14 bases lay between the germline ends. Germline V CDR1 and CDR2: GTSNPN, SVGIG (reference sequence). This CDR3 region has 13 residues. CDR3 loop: CAWARGLGQPQHF. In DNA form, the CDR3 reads TGTGCCTGGGCTCGGGGGTTGGGTCAGCCCCAGCATTTT. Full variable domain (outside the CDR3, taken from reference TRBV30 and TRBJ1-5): SQTIHQWPATLVQPVGSPLSLECTVEGTSNPNLYWYRQAAGRGLQLLFYSVGIGQISSEVPQNLSASRPQDRQFILSSKKLLLSDSGFYLCAWARGLGQPQHFGDGTRLSIL.

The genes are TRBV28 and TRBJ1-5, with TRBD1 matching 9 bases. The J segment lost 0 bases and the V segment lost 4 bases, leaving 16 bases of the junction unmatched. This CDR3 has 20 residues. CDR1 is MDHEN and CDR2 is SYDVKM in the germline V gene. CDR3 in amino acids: CASSYLGQGFPGHSNQPQHF. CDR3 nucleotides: TGTGCCAGCAGTTACCTGGGACAGGGATTCCCGGGGCATAGCAATCAGCCCCAGCATTTT.

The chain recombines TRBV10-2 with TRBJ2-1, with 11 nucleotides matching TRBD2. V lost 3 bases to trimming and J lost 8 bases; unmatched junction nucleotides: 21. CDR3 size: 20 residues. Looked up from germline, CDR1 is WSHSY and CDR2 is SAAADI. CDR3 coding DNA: TGCGCCAGCAGTGAAAGGCTAGCGGGAGGTAAAATGGACTATAACCATGAGCAGTTCTTC. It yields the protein CASSERLAGGKMDYNHEQFF.

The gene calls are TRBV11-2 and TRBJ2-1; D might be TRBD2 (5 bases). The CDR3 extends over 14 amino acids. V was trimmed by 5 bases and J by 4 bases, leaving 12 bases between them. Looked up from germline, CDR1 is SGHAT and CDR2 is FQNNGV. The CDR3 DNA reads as TGTGCCAGCAGCCCCGGCTCGGGGTACAATGAGCAGTTCTTC. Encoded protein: CASSPGSGYNEQFF.

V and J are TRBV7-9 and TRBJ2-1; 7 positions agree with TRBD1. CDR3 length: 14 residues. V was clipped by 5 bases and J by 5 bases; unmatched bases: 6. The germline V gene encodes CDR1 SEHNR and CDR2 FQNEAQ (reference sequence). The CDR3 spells CASSHVTGNNEQFF. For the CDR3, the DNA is TGTGCCAGCAGCCACGTGACAGGGAACAATGAGCAGTTCTTC.

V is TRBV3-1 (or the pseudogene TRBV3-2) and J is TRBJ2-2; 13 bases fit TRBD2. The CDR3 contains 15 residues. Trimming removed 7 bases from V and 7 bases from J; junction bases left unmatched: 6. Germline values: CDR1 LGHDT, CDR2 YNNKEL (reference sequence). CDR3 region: CASKLAGGQSGELFF. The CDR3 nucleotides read TGTGCCAGCAAACTAGCGGGGGGGCAGAGCGGGGAGCTGTTTTTT.

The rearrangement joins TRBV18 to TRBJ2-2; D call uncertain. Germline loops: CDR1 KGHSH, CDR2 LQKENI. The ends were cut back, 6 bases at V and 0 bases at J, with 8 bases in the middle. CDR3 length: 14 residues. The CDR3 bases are TGTGCCAGCTCCCAGACTGCGAACACCGGGGAGCTGTTTTTT. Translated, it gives CASSQTANTGELFF. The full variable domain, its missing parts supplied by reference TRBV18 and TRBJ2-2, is NAGVMQNPRHLVRRRGQEARLRCSPMKGHSHVYWYRQLPEEGLKFMVYLQKENIIDESGMPKERFSAEFPKEGPSILRIQQVVRGDSAAYFCASSQTANTGELFFGEGSRLTVL.

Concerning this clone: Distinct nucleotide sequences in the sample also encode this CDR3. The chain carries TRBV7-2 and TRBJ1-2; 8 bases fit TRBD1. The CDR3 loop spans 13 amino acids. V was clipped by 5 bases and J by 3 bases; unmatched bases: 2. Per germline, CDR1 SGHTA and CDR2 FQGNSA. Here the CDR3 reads CASSQQGDYGYTF. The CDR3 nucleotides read TGTGCCAGCAGCCAACAGGGGGACTATGGCTACACCTTC.

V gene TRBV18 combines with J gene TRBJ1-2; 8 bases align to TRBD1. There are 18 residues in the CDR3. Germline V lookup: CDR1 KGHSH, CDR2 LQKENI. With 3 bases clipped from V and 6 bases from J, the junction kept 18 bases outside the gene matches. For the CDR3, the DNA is TGTGCCAGCTCACCGACGAAGAACCCGGGACCCAGGGGGCATGGCTACACCTTC. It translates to CASSPTKNPGPRGHGYTF.

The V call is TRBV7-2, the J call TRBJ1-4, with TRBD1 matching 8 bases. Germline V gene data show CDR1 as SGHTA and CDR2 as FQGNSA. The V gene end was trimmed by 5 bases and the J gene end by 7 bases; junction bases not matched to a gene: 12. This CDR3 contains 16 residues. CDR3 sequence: CASSPRQGPAREKLFF. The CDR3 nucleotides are TGTGCCAGCAGCCCTCGACAGGGGCCCGCCCGTGAAAAACTGTTTTTT.

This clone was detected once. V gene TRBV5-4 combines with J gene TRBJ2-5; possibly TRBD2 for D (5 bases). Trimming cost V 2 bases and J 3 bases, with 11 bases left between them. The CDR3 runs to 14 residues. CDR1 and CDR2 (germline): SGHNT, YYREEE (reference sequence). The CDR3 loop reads CASSFGVQEETQYF. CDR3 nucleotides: TGTGCCAGCAGCTTCGGGGTTCAGGAAGAGACCCAGTACTTC. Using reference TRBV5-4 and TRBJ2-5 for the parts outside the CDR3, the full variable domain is ETGVTQSPTHLIKTRGQQVTLRCSSQSGHNTVSWYQQALGQGPQFIFQYYREEENGRGNFPPRFSGLQFPNYSSELNVNALELDDSALYLCASSFGVQEETQYFGPGTRLLVL.

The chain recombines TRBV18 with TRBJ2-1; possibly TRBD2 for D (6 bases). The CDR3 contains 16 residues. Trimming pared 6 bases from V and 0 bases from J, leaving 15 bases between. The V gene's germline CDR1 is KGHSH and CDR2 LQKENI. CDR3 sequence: CASSLSIAASYNEQFF. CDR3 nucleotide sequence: TGTGCCAGCTCCCTTTCCATAGCGGCCTCCTACAATGAGCAGTTCTTC. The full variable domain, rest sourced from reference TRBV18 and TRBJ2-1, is NAGVMQNPRHLVRRRGQEARLRCSPMKGHSHVYWYRQLPEEGLKFMVYLQKENIIDESGMPKERFSAEFPKEGPSILRIQQVVRGDSAAYFCASSLSIAASYNEQFFGPGTRLTVL.

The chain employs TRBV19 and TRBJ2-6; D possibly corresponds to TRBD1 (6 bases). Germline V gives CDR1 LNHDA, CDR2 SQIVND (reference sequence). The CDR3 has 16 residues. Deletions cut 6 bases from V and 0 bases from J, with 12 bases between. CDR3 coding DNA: TGTGCCAGTAGCTCGGGACATAGCTCTGGGGCCAACGTCCTGACTTTC. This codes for CASSSGHSSGANVLTF.

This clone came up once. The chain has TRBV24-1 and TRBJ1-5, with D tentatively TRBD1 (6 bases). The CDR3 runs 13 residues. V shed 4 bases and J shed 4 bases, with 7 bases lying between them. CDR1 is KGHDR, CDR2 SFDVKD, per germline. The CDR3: CATSEQGNQPQHF. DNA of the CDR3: TGTGCCACCAGTGAGCAGGGGAATCAGCCCCAGCATTTT.

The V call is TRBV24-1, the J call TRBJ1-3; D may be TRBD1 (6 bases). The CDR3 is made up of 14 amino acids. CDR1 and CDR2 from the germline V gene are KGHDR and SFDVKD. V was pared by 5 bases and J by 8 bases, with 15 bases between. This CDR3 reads CATSVARGAYTIYF. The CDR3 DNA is TGTGCCACCAGTGTAGCGCGGGGGGCATACACCATATATTTT.

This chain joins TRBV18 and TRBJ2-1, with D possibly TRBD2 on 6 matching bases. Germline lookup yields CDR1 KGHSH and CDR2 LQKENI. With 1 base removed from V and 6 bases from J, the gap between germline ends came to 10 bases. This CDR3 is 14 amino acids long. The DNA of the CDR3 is TGTGCCAGCTCACCACTGGGGGGTTTCAATGAGCAGTTCTTC. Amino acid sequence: CASSPLGGFNEQFF.

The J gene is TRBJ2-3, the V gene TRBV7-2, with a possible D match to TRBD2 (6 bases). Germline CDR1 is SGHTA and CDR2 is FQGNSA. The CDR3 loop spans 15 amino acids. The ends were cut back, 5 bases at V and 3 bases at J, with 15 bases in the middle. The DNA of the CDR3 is TGTGCCAGCAGCCTCCCTCCTGGGGGGACAGATACGCAGTATTTT. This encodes CASSLPPGGTDTQYF.

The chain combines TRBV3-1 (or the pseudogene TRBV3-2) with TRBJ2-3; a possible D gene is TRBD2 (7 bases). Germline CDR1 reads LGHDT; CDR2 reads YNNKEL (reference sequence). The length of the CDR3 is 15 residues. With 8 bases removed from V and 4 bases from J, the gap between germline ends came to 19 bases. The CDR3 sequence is CASHKGEGRADTQYF. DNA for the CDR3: TGTGCCAGCCATAAGGGGGAGGGCCGGGCAGATACGCAGTATTTT.

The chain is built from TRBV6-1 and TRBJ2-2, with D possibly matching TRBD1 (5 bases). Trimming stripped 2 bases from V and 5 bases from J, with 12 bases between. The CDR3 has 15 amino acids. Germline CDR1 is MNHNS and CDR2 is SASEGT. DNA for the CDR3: TGTGCCAGCAGTGAACGGCAGGGTGATACCGGGGAGCTGTTTTTT. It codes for CASSERQGDTGELFF.